The 12 T cell receptor beta chains given below trace back to one sample, sequenced in a study of CD8+ T cells in alopecia areata. The treatment denotes: oral pan-JAK inhibitor, 5-10 mg twice daily. TCR sequencing used cDNA made by reverse transcription of extracted RNA. Generated by immunoSEQ multiplex PCR, the TCRdb table keeps only in-frame clones and is missing some. The sample records some 150,000 clones, about 59% being singletons. Material: CD8+ T cells sorted from blood, obtained at week 4, from a patient treated with tofacitinib. The receptors come from a human donor with alopecia areata.

This clone has more than one count but fewer than ten. CDR3 in amino acids: CAWSYGREFEYF. DNA for the CDR3: TGTGCCTGGTCATACGGTAGGGAGTTTGAGTACTTC. The chain joins TRBV30 to TRBJ2-7, with D possibly being TRBD2 (5 bases). Looked up from germline, CDR1 is GTSNPN and CDR2 is SVGIG (reference sequence). The V and J ends lost 5 bases and 11 bases respectively, with 19 bases between them. The CDR3 consists of 12 residues.

The rearrangement joins TRBV7-2 to TRBJ2-1, with D perhaps matching TRBD2 (6 bases). From germline, CDR1 is SGHTA and CDR2 FQGNSA. V was shortened by 4 bases and J by 2 bases, with 18 bases between the two germline ends. The CDR3 sequence is 17 residues long. DNA for the CDR3: TGTGCCAGCAGCTCCGAACCCGGGAGCGAAGCCTACAATGAGCAGTTCTTC. This codes for CASSSEPGSEAYNEQFF.

This clone has more than one count but fewer than ten. V is TRBV2 and J is TRBJ2-1; 10 positions agree with TRBD1. CDR1 SNHLY and CDR2 FYNNEI come from the germline V gene. The CDR3 extends over 15 amino acids. The J segment lost 4 bases and the V segment lost 7 bases, leaving 7 bases of the junction unmatched. CDR3 residues: CASTYGTGVYNEQFF. CDR3 DNA: TGTGCCAGCACGTACGGGACAGGGGTATACAATGAGCAGTTCTTC. The whole variable domain, filled in from reference TRBV2 and TRBJ2-1, reads EPEVTQTPSHQVTQMGQEVILRCVPISNHLYFYWYRQILGQKVEFLVSFYNNEISEKSEIFDDQFSVERPDGSNFTLKIRSTKLEDSAMYFCASTYGTGVYNEQFFGPGTRLTVL.

V is TRBV7-9 and J is TRBJ1-1; 8 positions agree with TRBD1. This CDR3 has 13 residues. Trimming at V came to 4 bases and at J to 4 bases, leaving 2 bases not matched to a gene. Germline CDR1 reads SEHNR; CDR2 reads FQNEAQ (reference sequence). CDR3 sequence reads: CASSWTGSTEAFF. The CDR3 DNA reads TGTGCCAGCAGCTGGACAGGGAGCACTGAAGCTTTCTTT.

This clone has a handful of counts. The J gene is TRBJ1-2, the V gene TRBV14, with unresolved D. This CDR3 comprises 13 residues. From germline, CDR1 is SGHDN and CDR2 FVKESK. Deletions cut 5 bases from V and 4 bases from J, with 11 bases between. CDR3 bases: TGTGCCAGCAGCAATGAGGGCAGCTATGGCTACACCTTC. Protein sequence: CASSNEGSYGYTF.

This clone was counted a single time. The chain couples TRBV5-1 to TRBJ2-1; D perhaps matches TRBD2 (6 bases). The CDR3 length is 12 residues. Trimming pared 5 bases from V and 9 bases from J, leaving 12 bases between. Germline values: CDR1 SGHRS, CDR2 YFSETQ. Written as DNA, the CDR3 is TGCGCCAGCAGAGGAGGGACCGTTGAGCAGTTCTTC. Protein: CASRGGTVEQFF.

A few counts support this clone. The genes are TRBV5-4 and TRBJ2-7, with 7 bases that match TRBD1. Germline assignment: CDR1 SGHNT and CDR2 YYREEE (reference sequence). The V segment lost 2 bases and the J segment 2 bases; nucleotides outside the gene matches: 1. This CDR3 region has 13 residues. The CDR3 bases are TGTGCCAGCAGCTTCGACAGGGCCTACGAGCAGTACTTC. As protein: CASSFDRAYEQYF.

This chain uses TRBV18 with TRBJ2-1, with D possibly being TRBD1 (6 bases). The CDR3 runs to 13 residues. The V end lost 3 bases, the J end lost 6 bases, and 9 bases lay between the germline ends. The V gene's germline CDR1 is KGHSH and CDR2 LQKENI. The CDR3 here is CASSPPRGNEQFF. For the CDR3, the DNA is TGTGCCAGCTCACCCCCCAGGGGCAATGAGCAGTTCTTC. Complete variable domain (other parts from reference TRBV18 and TRBJ2-1): NAGVMQNPRHLVRRRGQEARLRCSPMKGHSHVYWYRQLPEEGLKFMVYLQKENIIDESGMPKERFSAEFPKEGPSILRIQQVVRGDSAAYFCASSPPRGNEQFFGPGTRLTVL.

This clone was recorded once. V usage is TRBV20-1 and J usage is TRBJ2-7; D remains unclear. The CDR3 is 11 residues long. Per the germline V gene, CDR1 is DFQATT and CDR2 is SNEGSKA (reference sequence). V was clipped by 0 bases and J by 6 bases, with 6 bases between them. CDR3 DNA: TGCAGTGCTAGAGATTCTCTCGAGCAGTACTTC. It specifies CSARDSLEQYF.

A few counts support this clone. The CDR3 DNA follows: TGTGCCAGCAGTGAAGCAGCTAGGGTGACCCCCGGGGAGCTGTTTTTT. Encoded protein: CASSEAARVTPGELFF. The chain recombines TRBV2 with TRBJ2-2, with no clear D. CDR3 size: 16 residues. Trimming stripped 0 bases from V and 6 bases from J, with 14 bases between. Germline lookup yields CDR1 SNHLY and CDR2 FYNNEI.

This rearrangement joins TRBV6-1 to TRBJ1-6, with D maybe TRBD1 (5 bases). The CDR3 runs to 15 residues. Trimming took off 0 bases at V and 10 bases at J, with 13 bases between the two ends. The germline CDR1 and CDR2 sequences are MNHNS and SASEGT. CDR3 sequence: CASSEALGVSSPLHF. The CDR3 nucleotides are TGTGCCAGCAGTGAAGCGTTGGGGGTGAGCTCACCCCTCCACTTT.

Remarks on this clone: The sample carries other DNA sequences with the same CDR3. This chain joins TRBV9 and TRBJ1-1; the D is unclear. CDR1 and CDR2 from the germline V gene are SGDLS and YYNGEE. V was clipped by 0 bases and J by 3 bases, with 6 bases between them. The CDR3 contains 13 residues. The CDR3 region is CASSVGGDTEAFF. The CDR3 bases are TGTGCCAGCAGCGTAGGAGGTGACACTGAAGCTTTCTTT.